The clone carrying this T cell receptor beta chain showed up just a few times. Its antigen is still unknown. Amplification by 5'RACE using constant-segment primers produced TCR alpha and TCR beta cDNA libraries that carried sample barcodes and UMIs. TCRdb reanalysed the 5' RACE reads using MiXCR and keeps one entry per CDR3 protein. The sample shows around 310,000 distinct CDR3 sequences, 15% of them seen only once. The entry originates in a study of T-cell memory formation after mild COVID-19. This CDR3 contains 16 residues. Germline V gene data show CDR1 as SGHTA and CDR2 as FQGTGA. Trimming took off 1 base at V and 1 base at J, with 12 bases between the two ends. Study-level findings and limits: There was no confirmation that second-wave clones peaking on day 37 were SARS-CoV-2 specific. Researchers found some responding clones in pre-infection memory, a sign that cross-reactive memory joined.

This receptor was identified in a man aged 18-30 years who had mild COVID-19 (a few samples of this study predate the infection). Cell type and time point are not known. The chain employs TRBV7-3 and TRBJ2-3, with unresolved D. The sequenced sample was PBMCs or a T cell subset sorted from them (not recorded which). The CDR3 nucleotides read TGTGCCAGCAGCTTAATATCTGGGTCTGGCACAGATACGCAGTATTTT. As protein: CASSLISGSGTDTQYF.